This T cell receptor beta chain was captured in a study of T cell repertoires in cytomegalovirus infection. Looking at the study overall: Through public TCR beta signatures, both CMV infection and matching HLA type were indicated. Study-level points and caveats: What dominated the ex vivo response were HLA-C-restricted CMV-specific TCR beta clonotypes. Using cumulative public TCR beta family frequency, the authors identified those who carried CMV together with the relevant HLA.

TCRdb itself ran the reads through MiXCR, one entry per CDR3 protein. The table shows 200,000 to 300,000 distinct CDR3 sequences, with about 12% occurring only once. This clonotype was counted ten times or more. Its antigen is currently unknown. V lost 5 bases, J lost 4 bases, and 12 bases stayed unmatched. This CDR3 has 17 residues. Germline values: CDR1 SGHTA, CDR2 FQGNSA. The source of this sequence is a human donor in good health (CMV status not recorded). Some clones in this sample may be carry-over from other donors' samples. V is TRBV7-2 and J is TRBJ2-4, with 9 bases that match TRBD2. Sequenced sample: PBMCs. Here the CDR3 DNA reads TGTGCCAGCAGCCCCGGGTCGGCGGGAGGGCCTAAAAACATTCAGTACTTC. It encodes CASSPGSAGGPKNIQYF.